The present T cell receptor (beta chain) was sequenced within a study of cytomegalovirus exposure and HLA in healthy donors (dated by TCRdb to the late 2010s). At the level of the whole study: An earlier analysis of approximately 600 of the donors reported about 250 Gb of sequence data and 117 million unique TCR beta sequences from about 200 million T cells. About 280 gigabases of sequencing data and around 80 million unique TCR sequences made up an early release that covered around 640 HLA-typed donors. Of the 300 to 500 genotyped donors, roughly 76% were placed in the genetic ancestry cluster associated with self-reported Caucasian donors. The study aimed to test whether cataloging public T cell receptors could reveal signatures of past pathogen exposure. The T cell repertoires of several hundred subjects were profiled by immunosequencing and related to cytomegalovirus serostatus. Along with the approximately 600-subject first cohort, a separate validation cohort of over a hundred different subjects was used. The study combined high-throughput TCR immunosequencing, statistical association of individual TCRs with disease status, and machine learning to predict cytomegalovirus infection status. To study patterns of TCR occurrence, a later analysis re-analyzed previously published TCR beta repertoires from around 670 donors and added high-resolution HLA genotyping. Rather than using new phenotypic data, the later analysis identified candidate immune exposures from TCR beta sequences and from how often those sequences occurred across donors. To decide whether each TCR beta V gene segment behaved as functional or pseudogenic, an earlier analysis of some 600 of the donors relied on high-throughput TCR beta sequencing. Donor age, sex, ethnicity and CMV serostatus were compiled together with the repertoire data. Genome-wide SNP genotypes for about three fifths of the roughly 670 donors were used in a later genetic analysis, which treated that subset as a discovery cohort. All discovery cohort repertoires had been generated using a single sequencing platform. HLA typing included class I and class II loci at four-digit resolution. Typing coverage differed by locus: A, B, C, DRB1 and DQB1 were typed in roughly 620-630 donors, DQA1 in 500 to 550, DPA1 in roughly 590, and DPB1 in just under 480. Four or five DR-DQ haplotypes were handled as single units for association and clustering because linkage in the cohort was strong. On average, roughly 250,000 unique TCR beta nucleotide sequences were sequenced per donor among 398 genotyped donors of the cohort, with roughly 18% of those sequences being non-productive.

The receptor library was made with the immunoSEQ multiplex PCR assay. For the multiplex PCR, a mixture combining 60 forward primers for TCR Vbeta segments and 13 reverse primers for TCR Jbeta segments was used. A multiplex PCR assay on genomic DNA amplified the CDR3 region of rearranged TCR beta genes. On the Illumina HiSeq System, the amplified TCR beta libraries were sequenced as 87-base-pair reads. The original methods were these. Across the 670 or so repertoires, a later analysis counted approximately 83 million unique TCR beta chains, around 11 million of which were shared by at least two donors. Raw reads were error-corrected and collapsed into unique sequences by a nearest-neighbor algorithm in which closely related sequences were merged to remove PCR and sequencing errors. Alignment of CDR3 sequences to IMGT reference sequences was used to assign V, D and J gene segments. For a sequence to be retained, a match of at least six nucleotides to both a V gene segment and a J gene segment was required. Rearrangements were called productive when the CDR3 lacked stop codons and stayed in frame with V and J; all others were non-productive. CDR3 was defined according to IMGT convention as the region running from the second conserved V-encoded cysteine to the conserved J-encoded phenylalanine. In an earlier analysis of around 540 of the donors, sequences lacking an unambiguous match to a single V gene segment were excluded. An earlier analysis of a few hundred of the donors classified V segments as functional when productive rearrangements were above 56.7% and as segregating when the standard deviation between donors was above 5%. To diagnose cytomegalovirus status from the catalog of TCR beta chain sequences, a statistical classification framework was built. In a later analysis, TCR nucleotide sequences were compared against IMGT/GENE-DB human TR gene sequences so that V and J genes could be assigned. In a later analysis, CDR3 sequences and most-parsimonious VDJ recombination scenarios were assigned using the TCRdist pipeline. In a later analysis, every TCR beta chain was defined by the combination of its CDR3 amino acid sequence and its V-gene family, and reads without a unique V-gene family were dropped. To address suspected cross-contamination and a sequencing artifact, a later analysis removed approximately 600 highly shared, low-generation-probability nucleotide sequences. A later analysis calculated a clonal expansion index for each public chain from normalized within-repertoire ranks of inferred template counts. A later analysis computed generation probabilities with a VDJ recombination model fitted to out-of-frame rearrangements, and checked the results against IGoR. A later analysis scored TCR-TCR, TCR-HLA and TCR-CMV co-occurrence with hypergeometric tests, applying a repertoire-size bias correction to TCR pairs. In a later analysis, false discovery rates were estimated by permuting HLA or CMV assignments 20 times. A later analysis grouped co-occurring TCRs with DBSCAN, adding TCRdist sequence similarity when clustering within HLA-allele-positive subsets. Repertoires with fewer than 30,000 or more than 120,000 public chains, plus five repertoires with anomalous nucleotide sharing, were excluded from co-occurrence clustering. What TCRdb holds here is the immuneACCESS table cut down to in-frame rearrangements. Part of the clones is not present; checked against another copy, under half of the missing clones reflect an unresolved V gene, and the others are unexplained. V and J calls and clone size come straight from that table; D and trimming were deduced from the DNA. The table for this sample shows 220,000 or so clones. 0.9% to 1.4% of the sample goes to the ten largest clones.

The cohort was made up of roughly 670 healthy bone marrow donors. Cohort members were all nominally healthy when sampled, although unrecorded immune exposures were likely present. The donor was CMV seropositive and was included in the group of 250 to 350 seropositive cohort members. Every donor gave a peripheral blood sample, and the peripheral blood mononuclear cells from that sample were used for TCR beta sequencing. The Qiagen DNeasy Blood Extraction Kit was used to extract genomic DNA from the blood cell samples. Concerning this clone itself: Its antigen remains unidentified.

On the study overall, not on this receptor specifically: In a later analysis, TCR association rates were found to vary across HLA loci, with the most associated TCRs seen for DRB1 alleles and the fewest for HLA-C alleles. This cohort had only TCR beta chains sequenced, and the lack of alpha or paired-chain data limited which features could be detected. In a later analysis, most CMV-associated TCR beta chains were found to appear HLA-restricted, with HLA associations seemingly driven largely by CMV exposure. The study listed 164 TCR beta chains as associated with cytomegalovirus. It was suggested by the authors that the approach could potentially be generalized to other disease states and immunological phenotypes. The earlier analysis of approximately 560 of the donors excluded 15 to 20 rarely observed V segments, including chromosome 9 orphons, because counts were too low. In an earlier analysis of 587 of the donors, most TCR beta V segments appeared in productive rearrangements about 87% or about 30% of the time, broadly matching IMGT annotations. A later analysis associated around 16,000 TCR beta sequences with specific HLA alleles at a false discovery rate of 0.05. A further reported finding was that TCR beta sequences accurately predicted the HLA-A and HLA-B alleles for most subjects in the first cohort. Sequencing depth was assumed to be roughly uniform across donors in the presence/absence analyses, though that assumption may not hold. A cluster of highly shared sequence variants was judged likely to be a technical artifact of the sequencing pipeline. In both the original and validation cohorts, the classifier was reported to diagnose cytomegalovirus status with high specificity and sensitivity. CMV serostatus was the only immune exposure information available for the cohort. In a later genetic analysis, a missense DCLRE1C variant was associated with V-gene and J-gene trimming of TCR beta chains, and the association was replicated in an independent cohort. In a later analysis, several top co-occurrence clusters were reported to appear linked to parvovirus B19, influenza, CMV and Epstein-Barr virus. Strong co-occurrence of HLA alleles, especially DR and DQ, made assigning TCR associations to individual alleles difficult. While some public TCRs were present in many individuals, most TCR sequences turned up only very rarely across donors. Three of the identified cytomegalovirus-associated TCR beta chains were confirmed in vitro to be specific for cytomegalovirus antigens. Compared with equally common non-associated chains, HLA-associated TCR beta chains in a later analysis were more clonally expanded and had lower generation probabilities. Because some donors lacked HLA typing at each locus, the association tests relied only on the typed subset. In a later genetic analysis, fewer N-insertions in productive TCRs were reported among donors in an Asian-associated ancestry cluster than the approximately 670-donor mean. Linkage disequilibrium might explain the correlated functional status among segregating V segments, but an unknown experimental factor could not be ruled out.

Specimen: PBMCs. This clonotype was sampled from a girl aged 2 to 9 in good health and CMV-seropositive.

In nucleotide form, the sequence is TGCAGTGCTAGTCAGGGAACTGAAGCTTTCTTT. This codes for CSASQGTEAFF. The chain was built from TRBV20-1 and TRBJ1-1; TRBD1 is possibly the D segment (5 matching bases). CDR1 DFQATT and CDR2 SNEGSKA are derived from the germline V gene (reference sequence). The CDR3 sequence holds 11 residues, the cysteine and phenylalanine included. Here the CDR3 DNA is all that survives: 33 bases in frame from base 1. The V and J ends are trimmed by 3 bases and 5 bases, leaving 7 bases between them.